Listed below are T cell receptor beta chains from one sample, sequenced in a study of T cell responses to AZD1222 COVID-19 vaccine. Generated by immunoSEQ multiplex PCR, the TCRdb table keeps only in-frame clones and is missing some. The sample includes about 140,000 clones, around 92% of them seen just once. The sample consisted of peripheral blood, taken on day 0 of AZD1222 vaccination. These receptor sequences come from an adult in good health. Each CDR3 is given with its conserved first and last residue. D genes are given only for firm matches. Part of the rows lack a size; the others show once, few, many or a class for expanded clones.

>TRBV4-2|TRBJ2-2|NA|NA
TGTGCCAGCAGCCTTAGATCTGGGCAGAGGGCCGGGGAGCTGTTTTTT
CASSLRSGQRAGELFF
>TRBV4-2|TRBJ1-2|TRBD1|NA
TGTGCCAGCAGCCGGGACAGGAATATTGGCTACACCTTC
CASSRDRNIGYTF
>TRBV27|TRBJ2-7|NA|NA
TGTGCCAGCAGTTTACCCCCTGGGGACGAGCAGTACTTC
CASSLPPGDEQYF
>TRBV4-2|TRBJ2-7|NA|NA
TGTGCCAGCAGCCTCGGCGGGGTCGGATCTTACGAGCAGTACTTC
CASSLGGVGSYEQYF
>TRBV7-9|TRBJ2-4|NA|NA
TGTGCCAGCAGCTTGGGGCCAGGGTATGGCAAAAACATTCAGTACTTC
CASSLGPGYGKNIQYF
>TRBV7-6|TRBJ2-1|NA|once
TGTGCCAGCAGCTTAGTTGGCGGGACCGGTTACAATGAGCAGTTCTTC
CASSLVGGTGYNEQFF
>TRBV9|TRBJ1-4|TRBD1|once
TGTGCCAGCAGCCCAAGGGACAGCGTAAATGAAAAACTGTTTTTT
CASSPRDSVNEKLFF
>TRBV5-1|TRBJ2-5|NA|NA
TGCGCCAGCAGCCGTACTGGCGGGGCCCCTCAAGAGACCCAGTACTTC
CASSRTGGAPQETQYF
>TRBV18|TRBJ1-5|NA|NA
TGTGCCAGCTCACCGACGACCCATCAGCCCCAGCATTTT
CASSPTTHQPQHF
>TRBV4-3|TRBJ1-3|TRBD1|NA
TGCGCCAGCAGCCGCAGGGGGCCTGGAAACACCATATATTTT
CASSRRGPGNTIYF
>TRBV7-2|TRBJ2-7|NA|once
TGTGCCAGCAGCTCCCAGGGTAACCCTCACTACGAGCAGTACTTC
CASSSQGNPHYEQYF
>TRBV30|TRBJ2-3|TRBD2|NA
TGTGCCTGGAGTACGGGGGGAAATACGCAGTATTTT
CAWSTGGNTQYF
>TRBV29-1|TRBJ2-7|TRBD2|NA
TGCAGCGTCGGGACTAGCGGTCTCTCCTACGAGCAGTACTTC
CSVGTSGLSYEQYF
>TRBV27|TRBJ2-2|TRBD1|NA
TGTGCCAGCAGTTTAAGGAGGGACAGGGGGGGAACCGGGGAGCTGTTTTTT
CASSLRRDRGGTGELFF
>TRBV20-1|TRBJ1-1|NA|NA
TGCAGTGCTAGTCCGCCAGGGACCCTCACTGAAGCTTTCTTT
CSASPPGTLTEAFF
>TRBV19|TRBJ2-4|TRBD1|NA
TGTGCCAGTAGTCCAGGGGGCGCGGACATTCAGTACTTC
CASSPGGADIQYF
>TRBV9|TRBJ1-6|NA|NA
TGTGCCAGCAGCGTAGGCGGGAGCTCCTATAATTCACCCCTCCACTTT
CASSVGGSSYNSPLHF
>TRBV5-4|TRBJ2-5|NA|NA
TGTGCCAGCAGCTTTGACCGGGTAGAGACCCAGTACTTC
CASSFDRVETQYF
>TRBV6-6|TRBJ1-6|TRBD1|NA
TGTGCCAGCAGTTACAAGCGGGGAGGGGGCGATTCACCCCTCCACTTT
CASSYKRGGGDSPLHF
>TRBV5-4|TRBJ2-7|TRBD1|few
TGTGCCAGCAGCATCCGGGACAGACCCTACGAGCAGTACTTC
CASSIRDRPYEQYF
>TRBV10-1|TRBJ1-1|TRBD1|NA
TGCGCCAGCAGTCTGAGGGGACAGGGGGGGAACACTGAAGCTTTCTTT
CASSLRGQGGNTEAFF
>TRBV2|TRBJ2-5|NA|NA
TGTGCCAGCAGCCTAAACAGGGTCGTGCAAGAGACCCAGTACTTC
CASSLNRVVQETQYF
>TRBV13|TRBJ1-1|TRBD1|NA
TGTGCCAGCAGCCTCGGACAGGGGAACACTGAAGCTTTCTTT
CASSLGQGNTEAFF
>TRBV4-3|TRBJ2-1|NA|NA
TGCGCCAGCAGCCAAGCTTTTAGCGGATTCAATGAGCAGTTCTTC
CASSQAFSGFNEQFF
>TRBV30|TRBJ1-4|NA|NA
TGTGCCTGGTCCATTGGGGTCCAACTAGCAACTAATGAAAAACTGTTTTTT
CAWSIGVQLATNEKLFF
>TRBV3-1/TRBV3-2|TRBJ2-4|TRBD2|NA
TGTGCCAGCAGCCCCGCGGGAGGGCTAGCCAAAAACATTCAGTACTTC
CASSPAGGLAKNIQYF
>TRBV29-1|TRBJ2-7|NA|NA
TGCAGCGTTGTCGGGGATAGGGCGGTCTACGAGCAGTACTTC
CSVVGDRAVYEQYF
>TRBV21-1|TRBJ1-2|NA|NA
TGTGCCAGCAGCACCGACAGCGCTAACTATGGCTACACCTTC
CASSTDSANYGYTF
>TRBV9|TRBJ2-6|TRBD1|NA
TGTGCCAGCAGCGCCCGGACAGGAATCACTGGGGCCAACGTCCTGACTTTC
CASSARTGITGANVLTF
>TRBV7-2|TRBJ2-5|NA|once
TGTGCCAGCACCTTGAGGGTACAAGAGACCCAGTACTTC
CASTLRVQETQYF
>TRBV7-8|TRBJ2-7|NA|NA
TGTGCCAGCAGCCCTTATATTGGAAGCTCCTACGAGCAGTACTTC
CASSPYIGSSYEQYF
>TRBV28|TRBJ1-5|NA|NA
TGTGCCAGCAGTTTAGGGCACAATCAGCCCCAGCATTTT
CASSLGHNQPQHF
>TRBV7-2|TRBJ1-5|NA|few
TGTGCCAGCAGCTTAGACAGAGGACATCAGCCCCAGCATTTT
CASSLDRGHQPQHF
>TRBV7-8|TRBJ1-3|NA|NA
TGTGCCAGCAGCTTTCATTGGGGAGGAAACACCATATATTTT
CASSFHWGGNTIYF
>TRBV2|TRBJ1-4|TRBD1|few
TGTGCCAGCAGACGACAGGACAGGGGAACTGAAAAACTGTTTTTT
CASRRQDRGTEKLFF
>TRBV27|TRBJ2-7|NA|NA
TGTGCCAGCAGTTCCAGGGGACCCTCCTACGAGCAGTACTTC
CASSSRGPSYEQYF
>TRBV19|TRBJ2-6|TRBD1|NA
TGTGCCAGTAGTATATTCGCGACAGGGAGCTCTGGGGCCAACGTCCTGACTTTC
CASSIFATGSSGANVLTF
>TRBV3-1/TRBV3-2|TRBJ1-3|NA|NA
TGTGCCAGCAGCCAGCAGACTGGCGGAAACACCATATATTTT
CASSQQTGGNTIYF
>TRBV5-1|TRBJ2-1|TRBD2|NA
TGCGCCAGCAGCGGTCTAAGTAGCGGGAGTCCGAATGAGCAGTTCTTC
CASSGLSSGSPNEQFF
>TRBV2|TRBJ2-1|TRBD2|NA
TGTGCCAGCAGCGAACTAGCGACCTACAATGAGCAGTTCTTC
CASSELATYNEQFF
>TRBV6-4|TRBJ1-5|NA|NA
TGTGCCAGCAGCGCCGCGCGGAATCAGCCCCAGCATTTT
CASSAARNQPQHF
>TRBV11-2|TRBJ2-7|NA|few
TGTGCCAGCAGCTTAGGACTAGAGGGCGAGCAGTACTTC
CASSLGLEGEQYF
>TRBV25-1|TRBJ1-3|NA|NA
TGTGCCAGCAGTCCCTCAGGGAGCTCTGGAAACACCATATATTTT
CASSPSGSSGNTIYF
>TRBV6-2/TRBV6-3|TRBJ2-7|TRBD1|NA
TGTGCCAGCAGTTACCCGGGACAGGGAAGCTCCTACGAGCAGTACTTC
CASSYPGQGSSYEQYF
>TRBV5-5|TRBJ1-1|TRBD1|NA
TGTGCCAGCAGCTTGGGGACAGGAGACACTGAAGCTTTCTTT
CASSLGTGDTEAFF
>TRBV7-2|TRBJ1-4|NA|NA
TGTGCCAGCAGCTTAGCGCGGGAAAAACTGTTTTTT
CASSLAREKLFF
>TRBV7-3|TRBJ2-1|TRBD2|NA
TGTGCCAGCAGCTCGGGACTAGCGGGAGACAATGAGCAGTTCTTC
CASSSGLAGDNEQFF
>TRBV14|TRBJ1-4|NA|NA
TGTGCCAGCAGCCGAGGACAGCGGGAAAAACTGTTTTTT
CASSRGQREKLFF
>TRBV6-5|TRBJ1-4|NA|NA
TGTGCCAGCCCAGGGAGGATAGGCAATAATGAAAAACTGTTTTTT
CASPGRIGNNEKLFF
>TRBV5-1|TRBJ1-1|TRBD1|NA
TGCGCCAGCAGCTTGGTTAGGGGGCGAAGCACTGAAGCTTTCTTT
CASSLVRGRSTEAFF
>TRBV2|TRBJ2-1|NA|NA
TGTGCCAGCAGTCCCTTTGGAGGACGGAGGAGCTACAATGAGCAGTTCTTC
CASSPFGGRRSYNEQFF
>TRBV19|TRBJ1-2|NA|NA
TGTGCCAGTACTCACCCAGGGTTCCGGGATGGCTACACCTTC
CASTHPGFRDGYTF
>TRBV3-1/TRBV3-2|TRBJ2-5|NA|NA
TGTGCCAGCAGCGAATTGGACTATTTGGGGTCGGAGACCCAGTACTTC
CASSELDYLGSETQYF
>TRBV27|TRBJ1-1|NA|NA
TGTGCCAGCAGTTTATCGGGGCGCACTGAAGCTTTCTTT
CASSLSGRTEAFF
>TRBV6-5|TRBJ2-7|NA|NA
TGTGCCAGCAGTTACGCAGGGGAGAACTACGAGCAGTACTTC
CASSYAGENYEQYF